The present entry profiles one TCR beta chain with its context. This entry is derived from a study of T cell changes during pregnancy in multiple sclerosis. This CDR3 contains 15 residues. V lost 4 bases and J 4 bases, leaving 15 bases between the germline ends. CDR1 and CDR2 from the germline V gene are SGHRS and YFSETQ. Generated by immunoSEQ multiplex PCR, the TCRdb table keeps only in-frame clones and is missing some. The sample records 40,000 to 65,000 clones, about 92% being singletons. The rearrangement uses TRBV5-1 and TRBJ2-1, with a tentative D call TRBD1 (6 bases). This sequence originates from a female donor with multiple sclerosis, enrolled in a pregnancy study. Source: CD4+ T cells from peripheral blood mononuclear cells, taken in the third trimester of pregnancy. The CDR3 reads CASSNDRPSYNEQFF. DNA for the CDR3: TGCGCCAGCAGCAATGACAGGCCCTCTTACAATGAGCAGTTCTTC.